Below are 2 T cell receptor beta chains sequenced from a single sample in a study of CD8 T cells in ankylosing spondylitis. TCRdb reanalysed the 5' RACE reads using MiXCR and keeps one entry per CDR3 protein. This table has 250,000 to 350,000 distinct CDR3 sequences, 15% to 20% appearing once. Input material: blood, either unsorted or a sorted T cell fraction (not recorded which). The receptors were gathered from a male donor with ankylosing spondylitis or in good health (not recorded which).

This clonotype was observed a handful of times. This chain links TRBV20-1 with TRBJ1-5; a weak D match, TRBD1 (5 bases). The germline V gene encodes CDR1 DFQATT and CDR2 SNEGSKA (reference sequence). This CDR3 contains 15 residues. V was cut by 6 bases and J by 4 bases, with 19 bases left in between. CDR3 amino acids: CSAIRGPPVNQPQHF. In DNA, the CDR3 is TGCAGTGCCATTAGGGGCCCACCGGTAAATCAGCCCCAGCATTTT.

The V gene is TRBV28, the J gene TRBJ2-2, with D perhaps matching TRBD1 or TRBD2 (6 bases each). The CDR3 totals 17 residues. The germline gives CDR1 MDHEN, CDR2 SYDVKM. V was cut by 5 bases and J by 7 bases, with 23 bases left in between. The CDR3 coding sequence is TGTGCCAGCAGTGGGAGAACTCGGGGGCGGATAGGCGGGGAGCTGTTTTTT. It translates to CASSGRTRGRIGGELFF. Filled out from reference TRBV28 and TRBJ2-2, the complete variable domain reads DVKVTQSSRYLVKRTGEKVFLECVQDMDHENMFWYRQDPGLGLRLIYFSYDVKMKEKGDIPEGYSVSREKKERFSLILESASTNQTSMYLCASSGRTRGRIGGELFFGEGSRLTVL.